This T cell receptor (beta chain) was recorded in a study of T-cell memory formation after mild COVID-19. The wider study: The study found TCR clusters largely donor specific. Study-level results: Several responding clones turned up in pre-infection memory, indicating that cross-reactive memory may have taken part.

One entry per CDR3 protein, called by TCRdb with MiXCR from the 5' RACE reads. The sample yields some 150,000 distinct CDR3 sequences, 15% to 20% seen once. This clonotype was seen more than once but under ten times. What it binds is not known. The V end was cut by 6 bases, the J end by 3 bases, with 14 bases between. CDR3 length equals 13 residues. From germline, CDR1 is SQVTM and CDR2 ANQGSEA. Specimen: PBMCs or a T cell subset sorted from them (not recorded which). The chain joins TRBV29-1 to TRBJ1-1; possible D gene TRBD1, 6 bases. This clonotype originated in an adult woman who had mild COVID-19 (a few samples of this study predate the infection). Cell type and time point are not known. The CDR3 nucleotides are TGCAGCGTCCGGGGGCGCGCGGACACTGAAGCTTTCTTT. Translated, it gives CSVRGRADTEAFF.